This T cell receptor beta chain was retrieved from a study of OX40 agonist ivuxolimab in advanced cancers. In the study overall: All patients had ivuxolimab intravenously every 2 weeks at 0.01 to 10 mg/kg.

Sequencing was performed with immunoSEQ multiplex PCR; in TCRdb, only in-frame clones are kept and a portion is missing. The profile shows about 52,000 clones, approximately 94% of them singletons. The V and J ends lost 2 bases and 5 bases, in that order; junction bases with no gene match: 10. The CDR3 is 16 amino acids. Germline V gene data show CDR1 as LNHNV and CDR2 as YYDKDF (reference sequence). The V call is TRBV15, the J call TRBJ2-3; 7 bases line up with TRBD2. The sequences come from CD4+ or CD8+ T cells sorted from blood, collected in a trial of the OX40 agonist ivuxolimab. The TCR sequence derives from an adult with an advanced solid tumor such as melanoma, head and neck, liver or kidney cancer. The CDR3, as DNA: TGTGCCACCAGCAGACAGATGGGACTAACAGTAGATACGCAGTATTTT. Encoded protein: CATSRQMGLTVDTQYF.